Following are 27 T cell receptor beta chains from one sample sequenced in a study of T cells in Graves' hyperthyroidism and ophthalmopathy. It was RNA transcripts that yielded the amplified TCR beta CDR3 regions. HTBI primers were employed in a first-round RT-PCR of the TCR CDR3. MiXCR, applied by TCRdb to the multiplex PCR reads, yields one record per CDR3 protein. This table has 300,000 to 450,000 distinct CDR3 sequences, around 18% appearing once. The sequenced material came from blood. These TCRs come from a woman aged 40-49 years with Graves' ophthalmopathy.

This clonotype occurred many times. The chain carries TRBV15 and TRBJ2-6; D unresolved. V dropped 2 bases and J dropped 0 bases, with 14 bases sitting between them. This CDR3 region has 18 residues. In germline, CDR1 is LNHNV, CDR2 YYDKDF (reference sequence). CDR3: CATSRIRAGRSGANVLTF. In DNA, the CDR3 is TGTGCCACCAGCAGAATAAGGGCAGGCCGCTCTGGGGCCAACGTCCTGACTTTC.

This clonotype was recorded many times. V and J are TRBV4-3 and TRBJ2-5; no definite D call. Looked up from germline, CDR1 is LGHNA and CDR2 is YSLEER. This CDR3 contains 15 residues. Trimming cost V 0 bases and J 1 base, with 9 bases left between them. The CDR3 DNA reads TGCGCCAGCAGCCAAGATCCCTCTGGCCAAGAGACCCAGTACTTC. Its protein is CASSQDPSGQETQYF.

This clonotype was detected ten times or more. CDR3 in DNA: TGTGCCAGTAGTACAAACAGGGAAAGCTCCTACGAGCAGTACTTC. Encoded protein: CASSTNRESSYEQYF. The rearrangement uses TRBV19 and TRBJ2-7; a possible D gene is TRBD1 (6 bases). There are 15 residues in the CDR3. V was shortened by 4 bases and J by 0 bases, with 13 bases between the two germline ends. CDR1 is LNHDA and CDR2 is SQIVND in the germline V gene (reference sequence).

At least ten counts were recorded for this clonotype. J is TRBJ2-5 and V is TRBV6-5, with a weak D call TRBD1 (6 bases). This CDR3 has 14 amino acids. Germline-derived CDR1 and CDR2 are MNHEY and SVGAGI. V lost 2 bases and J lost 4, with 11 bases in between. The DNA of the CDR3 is TGTGCCAGCAGTTACGATCAGGGGATAGAGACCCAGTACTTC. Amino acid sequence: CASSYDQGIETQYF.

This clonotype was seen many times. This CDR3 reads CSVFGTGTSGSEETQYF. The DNA of the CDR3 is TGCAGCGTTTTCGGGACCGGGACTAGCGGGAGTGAAGAGACCCAGTACTTC. The V gene is TRBV29-1, the J gene TRBJ2-5; 14 bases match TRBD2. The germline V gene has CDR1 SQVTM and CDR2 ANQGSEA. V lost 5 bases and J lost 3; bases outside the gene matches: 11. The CDR3 is 17 residues long.

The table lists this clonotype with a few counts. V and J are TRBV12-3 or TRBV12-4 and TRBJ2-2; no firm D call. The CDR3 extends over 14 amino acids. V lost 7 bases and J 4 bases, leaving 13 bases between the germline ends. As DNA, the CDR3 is TGTGCCAGCACTACTCCTGTGAGCACCGGGGAGCTGTTTTTT. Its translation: CASTTPVSTGELFF.

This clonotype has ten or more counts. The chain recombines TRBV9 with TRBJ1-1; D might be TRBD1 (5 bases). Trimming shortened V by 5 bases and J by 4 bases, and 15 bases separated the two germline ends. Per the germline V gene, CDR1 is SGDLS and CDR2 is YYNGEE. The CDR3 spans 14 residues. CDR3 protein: CASRTPGRVTEAFF. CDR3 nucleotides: TGTGCCAGCAGGACCCCGGGGCGGGTCACTGAAGCTTTCTTT.

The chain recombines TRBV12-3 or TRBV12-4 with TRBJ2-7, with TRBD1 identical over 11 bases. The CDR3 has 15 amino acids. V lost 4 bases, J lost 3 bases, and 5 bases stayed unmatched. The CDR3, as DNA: TGTGCCAGCAGTTGGTGGGACAGGGGGAACTACGAGCAGTACTTC. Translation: CASSWWDRGNYEQYF.

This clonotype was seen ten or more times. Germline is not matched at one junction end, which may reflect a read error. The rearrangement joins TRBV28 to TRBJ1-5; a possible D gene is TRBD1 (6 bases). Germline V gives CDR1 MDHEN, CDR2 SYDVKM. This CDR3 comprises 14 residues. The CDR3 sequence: CASSLTDRNQPRHF. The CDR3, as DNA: TGTGCCAGCAGTTTGACAGACAGGAATCAGCCCCGGCATTTT.

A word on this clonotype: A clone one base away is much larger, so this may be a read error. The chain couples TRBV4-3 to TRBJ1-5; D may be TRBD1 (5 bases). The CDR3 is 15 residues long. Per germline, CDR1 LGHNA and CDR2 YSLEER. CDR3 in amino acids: CASSQVQGSNQPQLF. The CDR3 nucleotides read TGCGCCAGCAGCCAAGTCCAGGGTAGCAATCAGCCCCAGCTTTTT.

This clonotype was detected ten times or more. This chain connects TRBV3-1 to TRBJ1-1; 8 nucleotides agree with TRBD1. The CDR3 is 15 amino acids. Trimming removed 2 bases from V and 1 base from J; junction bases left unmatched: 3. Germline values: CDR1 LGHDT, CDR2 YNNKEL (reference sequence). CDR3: CASSQLGTGNTEAFF. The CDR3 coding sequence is TGTGCCAGCAGCCAATTGGGGACAGGGAACACTGAAGCTTTCTTT.

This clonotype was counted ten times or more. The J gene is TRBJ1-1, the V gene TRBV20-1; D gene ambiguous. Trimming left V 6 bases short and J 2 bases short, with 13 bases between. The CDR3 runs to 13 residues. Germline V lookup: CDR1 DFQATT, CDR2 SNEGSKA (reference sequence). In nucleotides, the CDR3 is TGCAGTGCCCCCGACGGGCTTAACACTGAAGCTTTCTTT. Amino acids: CSAPDGLNTEAFF.

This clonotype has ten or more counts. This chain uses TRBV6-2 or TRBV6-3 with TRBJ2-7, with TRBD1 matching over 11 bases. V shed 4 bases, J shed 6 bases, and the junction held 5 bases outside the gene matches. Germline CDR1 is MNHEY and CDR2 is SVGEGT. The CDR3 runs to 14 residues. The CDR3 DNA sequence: TGTGCCAGCAGTTCTTGGACAGGGGGCGGCGAGCAGTACTTC. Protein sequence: CASSSWTGGGEQYF.

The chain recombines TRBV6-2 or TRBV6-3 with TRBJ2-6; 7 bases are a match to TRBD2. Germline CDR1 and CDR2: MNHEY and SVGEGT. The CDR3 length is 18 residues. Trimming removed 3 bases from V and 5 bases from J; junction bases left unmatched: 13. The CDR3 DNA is TGTGCCAGCAGTTATGGGCTAGCGGACCCCCTCTGGGCCAACGTCCTGACTTTC. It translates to CASSYGLADPLWANVLTF.

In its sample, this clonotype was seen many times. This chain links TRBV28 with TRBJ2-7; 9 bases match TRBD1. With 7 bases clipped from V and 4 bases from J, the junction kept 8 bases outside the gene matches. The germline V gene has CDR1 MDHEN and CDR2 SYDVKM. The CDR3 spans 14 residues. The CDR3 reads CASKLGTGPYEQYF. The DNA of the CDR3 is TGTGCCAGCAAGCTCGGGACAGGGCCTTACGAGCAGTACTTC.

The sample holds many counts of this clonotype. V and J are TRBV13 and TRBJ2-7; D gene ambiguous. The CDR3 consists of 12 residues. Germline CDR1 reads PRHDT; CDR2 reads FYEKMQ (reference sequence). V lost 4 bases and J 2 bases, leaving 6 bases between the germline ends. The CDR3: CASSSPPYEQYF. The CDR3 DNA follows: TGTGCCAGCAGCTCCCCACCCTACGAGCAGTACTTC.

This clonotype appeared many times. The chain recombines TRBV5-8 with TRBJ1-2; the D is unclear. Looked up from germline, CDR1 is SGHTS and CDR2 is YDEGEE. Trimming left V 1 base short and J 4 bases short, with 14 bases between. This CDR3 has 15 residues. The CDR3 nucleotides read TGTGCCAGCAGCTTGTATCCGAATTTACTCTATGGCTACACCTTC. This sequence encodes CASSLYPNLLYGYTF.

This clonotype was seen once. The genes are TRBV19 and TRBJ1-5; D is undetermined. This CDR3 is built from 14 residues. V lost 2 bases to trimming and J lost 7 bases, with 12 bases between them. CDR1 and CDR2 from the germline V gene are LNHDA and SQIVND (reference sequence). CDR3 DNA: TGTGCCAGTAGTATACAAGGTGGGAGACAGCCCCAGCATTTT. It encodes CASSIQGGRQPQHF.

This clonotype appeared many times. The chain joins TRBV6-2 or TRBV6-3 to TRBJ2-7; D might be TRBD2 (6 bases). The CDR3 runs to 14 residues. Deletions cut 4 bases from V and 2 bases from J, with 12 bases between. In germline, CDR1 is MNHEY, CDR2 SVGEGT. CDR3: CASSLGGATYEQYF. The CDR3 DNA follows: TGTGCCAGCAGTTTAGGCGGGGCGACCTACGAGCAGTACTTC.

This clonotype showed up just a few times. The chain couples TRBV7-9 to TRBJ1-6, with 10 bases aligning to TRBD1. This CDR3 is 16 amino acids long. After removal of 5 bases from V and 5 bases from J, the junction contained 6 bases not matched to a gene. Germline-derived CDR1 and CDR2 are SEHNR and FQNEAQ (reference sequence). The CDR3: CASSRDRGLNNSPLHF. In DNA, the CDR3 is TGTGCCAGCAGCCGGGACAGGGGCCTCAATAATTCACCCCTCCACTTT.

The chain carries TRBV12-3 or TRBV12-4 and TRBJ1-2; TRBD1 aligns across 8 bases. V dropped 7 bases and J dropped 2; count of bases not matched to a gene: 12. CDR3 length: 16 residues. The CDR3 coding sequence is TGTGCCAGCACCGCCCAGCGGACAGGGTGCAACTATGGCTACACCTTC. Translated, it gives CASTAQRTGCNYGYTF.

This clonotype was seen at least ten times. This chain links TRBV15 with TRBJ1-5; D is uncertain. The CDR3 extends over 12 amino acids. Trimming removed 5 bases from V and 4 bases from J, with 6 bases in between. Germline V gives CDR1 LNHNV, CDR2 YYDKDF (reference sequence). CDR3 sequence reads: CATSRSNQPQHF. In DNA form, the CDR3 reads TGTGCCACCAGCCGTAGTAATCAGCCCCAGCATTTT.

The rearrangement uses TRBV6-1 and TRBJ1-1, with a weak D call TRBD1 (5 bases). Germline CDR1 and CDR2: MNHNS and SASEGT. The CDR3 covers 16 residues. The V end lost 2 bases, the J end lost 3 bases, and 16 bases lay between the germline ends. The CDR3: CASSENTGTVDTEAFF. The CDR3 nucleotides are TGTGCCAGCAGTGAAAACACCGGGACGGTGGACACTGAAGCTTTCTTT.

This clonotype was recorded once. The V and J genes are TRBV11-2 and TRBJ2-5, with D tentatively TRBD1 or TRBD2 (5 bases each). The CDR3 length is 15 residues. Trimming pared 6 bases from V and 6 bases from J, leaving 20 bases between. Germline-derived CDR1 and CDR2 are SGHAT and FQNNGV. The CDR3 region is CASRSLRDPKKTQYF. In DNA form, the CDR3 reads TGTGCCAGCAGAAGCCTCCGGGACCCCAAGAAGACCCAGTACTTC.

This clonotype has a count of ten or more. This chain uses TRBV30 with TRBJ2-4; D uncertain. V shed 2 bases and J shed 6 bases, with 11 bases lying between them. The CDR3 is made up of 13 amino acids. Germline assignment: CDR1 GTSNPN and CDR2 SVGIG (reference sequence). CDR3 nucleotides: TGTGCCTGGAGTACCTCTATAGCAAACATTCAGTACTTC. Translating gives CAWSTSIANIQYF.

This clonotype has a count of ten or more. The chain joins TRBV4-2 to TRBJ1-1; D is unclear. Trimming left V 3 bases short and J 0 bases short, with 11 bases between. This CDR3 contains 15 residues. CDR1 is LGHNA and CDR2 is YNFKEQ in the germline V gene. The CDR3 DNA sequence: TGTGCCAGCAGCCAGGCAGACTTAATGAACACTGAAGCTTTCTTT. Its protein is CASSQADLMNTEAFF.

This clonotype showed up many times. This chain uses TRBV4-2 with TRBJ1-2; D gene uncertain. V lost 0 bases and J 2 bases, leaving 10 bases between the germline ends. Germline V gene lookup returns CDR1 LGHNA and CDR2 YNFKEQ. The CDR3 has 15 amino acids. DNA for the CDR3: TGTGCCAGCAGCCAAGAGTGGGCGGGAAACTATGGCTACACCTTC. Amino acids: CASSQEWAGNYGYTF.